The present T cell receptor (beta chain) was sequenced within a study of tumor-infiltrating lymphocytes in primary liver carcinoma. Study conclusions and caveats: Whereas tumor region pairs overlapped more, tumor-adjacent and tumor-blood pairs overlapped less.

Germline V CDR1 and CDR2: MDHEN, SYDVKM. The CDR3 consists of 13 residues. The V and J ends lost 2 bases and 3 bases respectively, with 7 bases between them. Starting material of 500 ng total RNA yielded TCR beta cDNA via a constant-region primer. Slightly modified ARM-PCR served as the procedure for the TCR beta libraries. These libraries came from three rounds of nested multiplex PCR. The study ran its first two PCR rounds for roughly 10 cycles each, using TRBV1-TRBV30 forward primers and a C-beta reverse primer. TCRdb reprocessed the multiplex PCR reads via MiXCR and lists one record per CDR3 protein. The repertoire holds just over 300,000 distinct CDR3 sequences, with 50% to 60% as singletons. Comments on this clonotype: Its matching antigen is unknown.

Germline DNA was also extracted, while the blood RNA originated from unsorted whole blood. Donors were untreated and chronically infected with HBV. Material: peripheral blood. The genes are TRBV28 and TRBJ1-2; the D is unclear. The receptor was isolated from a woman younger than 45 with primary liver carcinoma and hepatitis B virus infection. For the CDR3, the DNA is TGTGCCAGCAGTTTACCTCAGGACTATGGCTACACCTTC. Translating it yields CASSLPQDYGYTF.